This T cell receptor beta chain was obtained from a study of cytotoxic CD8 clonotypes in ibrutinib-treated CLL. TCRdb's table, derived via immunoSEQ multiplex PCR, lists solely in-frame clones and lacks some. The sample records more than 200,000 clones, approximately 75% being singletons. About this clone: Its target is unknown.

Study conclusions and caveats: Public clonotypes, rarely seen, contracted or held steady on treatment. Sample timing was unmatched between remission and later-progressing patients; lymph nodes unstudied.

Germline CDR1 and CDR2: SGHRS and YFSETQ. CDR3 length: 13 amino acids. The ends were cut back, 1 base at V and 7 bases at J, with 11 bases in the middle. The sequencing here drew on PBMCs, taken after 12 months of ibrutinib treatment. The receptor comes from a human donor with chronic lymphocytic leukemia. V and J are TRBV5-1 and TRBJ1-1; the D is unclear. The CDR3 DNA is TGCGCCAGCAGCTTGTTCTCCAGAGGTGAAGCTTTCTTT. The encoded protein is CASSLFSRGEAFF.